A selection of T cell receptor beta chains follows, all from one sample in a study of liver allograft versus peripheral blood T cells. TCRdb ran MiXCR on the reads and lists one entry per CDR3 protein. The table has over 2,000 distinct CDR3 sequences, roughly 15% seen once. Receptors were obtained from a human patient who had a liver transplant. Some T cells may arise from the graft donor. Each CDR3 is given without its conserved first and last residue.

length	J	V	CDR3
12	TRBJ1-1	TRBV7-9	ASRADSSNTEAF
11	TRBJ1-6	TRBV6-1	ASSEQENSPLH
12	TRBJ1-4	TRBV6-2/TRBV6-3	ASSRGQENEKLF
10	TRBJ1-1	TRBV24-1	ATSDGGTEAF
12	TRBJ1-5	TRBV9	ASSAGTGSQPQH
13	TRBJ1-1	TRBV9	ASSVGTGSNTEAF
12	TRBJ1-5	TRBV7-9	ASSSGGGRQPQH
13	TRBJ1-2	TRBV6-6	ASSYTTTDHYGYT
11	TRBJ1-2	TRBV20-1	SAPPTEEFGYT
11	TRBJ1-1	TRBV6-6	ASSYGVGTEAF
10	TRBJ1-2	TRBV5-6	ASSLLTGGYT
18	TRBJ2-1	TRBV12-3/TRBV12-4	ASSLGWRTSGGAGAHEQF
12	TRBJ1-1	TRBV20-1	SARDRGRYTEAF
13	TRBJ2-3	TRBV18	ASSLQGSYTDTQY
10	TRBJ1-2	TRBV7-9	ASTGSPYEFT
10	TRBJ1-3	TRBV5-6	ASSRGRNTIY
10	TRBJ1-5	TRBV19	ASASRGQPQH